One and the same sample provided the 27 T cell receptor beta chains below, sequenced in a study of control samples from healthy donors and cancer patients. Generated by immunoSEQ multiplex PCR, the TCRdb table keeps only in-frame clones and is missing some. The sample includes approximately 150,000 clones, around 90% of them seen just once. Sequenced material: blood. These receptor sequences come from a man aged 18 to 35 in good health.

The chain recombines TRBV15 with TRBJ1-1; 7 bases align to TRBD1. Germline loops: CDR1 LNHNV, CDR2 YYDKDF (reference sequence). This CDR3 has 16 residues. The trim removed 4 bases at V and 5 bases at J, leaving 13 bases unmatched. The CDR3 is CATSKPTGQSRTEAFF. The CDR3, as DNA: TGTGCCACCAGCAAACCTACGGGACAGAGCAGGACTGAAGCTTTCTTT.

The chain joins TRBV28 to TRBJ1-2; D is uncertain. V was cut by 3 bases and J by 14 bases, with 19 bases left in between. The CDR3 sequence is 13 residues long. The germline gives CDR1 MDHEN, CDR2 SYDVKM. CDR3 sequence reads: CASSFGSHLAGTF. The CDR3 nucleotides read TGTGCCAGCAGTTTTGGCAGCCACCTTGCTGGGACCTTC.

The rearrangement joins TRBV7-8 to TRBJ2-7; the D gene is possibly TRBD1 (7 bases). The CDR3 runs to 15 residues. Per germline, CDR1 SGHVS and CDR2 FQNEAQ. Trimming cost V 5 bases and J 2 bases, with 16 bases left between them. Here the CDR3 reads CASSMGLGQTYEQYF. The CDR3 DNA sequence: TGTGCCAGCAGCATGGGACTGGGACAGACCTACGAGCAGTACTTC.

This chain joins TRBV6-5 and TRBJ2-7, with D maybe TRBD1 (7 bases). Germline lookup yields CDR1 MNHEY and CDR2 SVGAGI. The CDR3 runs to 13 residues. The ends were cut back, 6 bases at V and 6 bases at J, with 15 bases in the middle. DNA for the CDR3: TGTGCCAGCAGCCCGAGACAGGGACTCGAGCAGTACTTC. Amino acids: CASSPRQGLEQYF.

This clone was counted only a few times. V usage is TRBV28 and J usage is TRBJ1-2, with D tentatively TRBD1 (6 bases). With 3 bases removed from V and 5 bases from J, the gap between germline ends came to 7 bases. In germline, CDR1 is MDHEN, CDR2 SYDVKM. CDR3 length equals 12 residues. This CDR3 is CASSLDRYGYTF. The DNA for the CDR3 is TGTGCCAGCAGTTTGGACAGATATGGCTACACCTTC.

V and J are TRBV9 and TRBJ1-1, with a possible D match to TRBD1 (5 bases). Between the trimmed V and J ends, which lost 0 bases and 6 bases, there was a span of 12 bases. The length of the CDR3 is 14 residues. Germline values: CDR1 SGDLS, CDR2 YYNGEE. The CDR3 protein is CASSVGVKGAEAFF. For the CDR3, the DNA is TGTGCCAGCAGCGTAGGGGTCAAAGGGGCTGAAGCTTTCTTT.

The V and J genes are TRBV21-1 and TRBJ2-1; TRBD1 is the table's D call, not checked against the DNA. TRBV21-1 is termed a pseudogene. CDR3 length: 17 residues. CDR3 coding DNA: TGTGCCAGCAGCAAAGATTGCAACAGCACGATGTCCAATGAGCAGTTCTTC. Translating gives CASSKDCNSTMSNEQFF.

The chain employs TRBV3-1 (or the pseudogene TRBV3-2) and TRBJ1-3; D possibly corresponds to TRBD1 (6 bases). Trimming pared 0 bases from V and 2 bases from J, leaving 11 bases between. The CDR3 spans 16 residues. Germline CDR1 reads LGHDT; CDR2 reads YNNKEL (reference sequence). DNA for the CDR3: TGTGCCAGCAGCCAAGATCGGGGGGCGACTGGAAACACCATATATTTT. Residues: CASSQDRGATGNTIYF.

V gene TRBV27 combines with J gene TRBJ2-1; D might be TRBD2 (5 bases). Looked up from germline, CDR1 is MNHEY and CDR2 is SMNVEV (reference sequence). V was trimmed by 4 bases and J by 4 bases, leaving 14 bases between them. CDR3 size: 15 residues. CDR3 protein: CASSYGRAEYNEQFF. Written as DNA, the CDR3 is TGTGCCAGCAGTTACGGACGAGCGGAGTACAATGAGCAGTTCTTC.

This clone was counted a single time. This chain joins TRBV4-2 and TRBJ2-1; D is perhaps TRBD2 (5 bases). This CDR3 has 15 amino acids. Germline assignment: CDR1 LGHNA and CDR2 YNFKEQ. V dropped 0 bases and J dropped 8 bases, with 14 bases sitting between them. The CDR3 nucleotides are TGTGCCAGCAGCCAAGATGGTAGGCAAGCGGATGAGCAGTTCTTC. This sequence encodes CASSQDGRQADEQFF.

This clone was picked up one time. The chain employs TRBV7-2 and TRBJ2-1; D is uncertain. This CDR3 region has 16 residues. Germline CDR1 is SGHTA and CDR2 is FQGNSA. The V end lost 4 bases, the J end lost 0 bases, and 13 bases lay between the germline ends. The CDR3 sequence: CASSSSWVISYNEQFF. The CDR3 DNA follows: TGTGCCAGCAGCTCCTCGTGGGTAATCTCCTACAATGAGCAGTTCTTC.

This sequence joins TRBV9 and TRBJ1-2; weak D call: TRBD1 (5 bases). CDR1 and CDR2 from the germline V gene are SGDLS and YYNGEE. V was clipped by 0 bases and J by 4 bases, with 10 bases between them. CDR3 length: 14 amino acids. For the CDR3, the DNA is TGTGCCAGCAGCGTAGCGACAGCCTCCTATGGCTACACCTTC. It yields the protein CASSVATASYGYTF.

V is TRBV7-9 and J is TRBJ2-6; 7 bases map to TRBD2. Germline V gene lookup returns CDR1 SEHNR and CDR2 FQNEAQ (reference sequence). J lost 5 bases, V lost 5 bases, and 6 bases had no gene match. CDR3 length equals 15 residues. CDR3 sequence reads: CASSPGEGRANVLTF. CDR3 sequence (DNA): TGTGCCAGCAGCCCCGGGGAGGGCAGGGCCAACGTCCTGACTTTC.

V is TRBV7-6 and J is TRBJ2-7; D remains unclear. With 3 bases removed from V and 0 bases from J, the gap between germline ends came to 6 bases. The CDR3 has 13 residues. CDR1 and CDR2 from the germline V gene are SGHVS and FNYEAQ. CDR3 coding DNA: TGTGCCAGCAGCTTCTCTAGCTCCTACGAGCAGTACTTC. Translated, it gives CASSFSSSYEQYF.

The chain links TRBV15 to TRBJ1-2; D is unresolved. This CDR3 contains 12 residues. CDR1 LNHNV and CDR2 YYDKDF come from the germline V gene (reference sequence). The V end was cut by 1 base, the J end by 1 base, with 1 base between. The CDR3 coding sequence is TGTGCCACCAGCAGAGTTAACTATGGCTACACCTTC. Protein product: CATSRVNYGYTF.

The J gene is TRBJ1-1, the V gene TRBV5-4, with D hard to call. V lost 4 bases and J lost 1, with 17 bases in between. Germline V lookup: CDR1 SGHNT, CDR2 YYREEE (reference sequence). CDR3 length: 16 amino acids. The CDR3: CASSQILLPGNTEAFF. In DNA form, the CDR3 reads TGTGCCAGCAGCCAGATTTTACTCCCGGGGAACACTGAAGCTTTCTTT.

V and J are TRBV27 and TRBJ2-3, with D unresolved. Germline V gene lookup returns CDR1 MNHEY and CDR2 SMNVEV (reference sequence). V lost 8 bases, J lost 0 bases, and 21 bases lay in between. This CDR3 spans 17 amino acids. In DNA form, the CDR3 reads TGTGCCAGCTGGTCCCTTCGGACGACCGGTAGCACAGATACGCAGTATTTT. Amino acid sequence: CASWSLRTTGSTDTQYF.

V usage is TRBV5-4 and J usage is TRBJ2-3, with 8 bases matching TRBD1. With V trimmed by 5 bases and J by 5 bases, 13 bases remained unmatched. In germline, CDR1 is SGHNT, CDR2 YYREEE (reference sequence). This CDR3 is built from 16 residues. The CDR3 region is CASRRGQGALEDTQYF. The CDR3 nucleotides are TGTGCCAGCAGACGTGGGCAGGGGGCGTTGGAAGATACGCAGTATTTT. Combining the CDR3 with reference TRBV5-4 and TRBJ2-3 gives the whole variable domain ETGVTQSPTHLIKTRGQQVTLRCSSQSGHNTVSWYQQALGQGPQFIFQYYREEENGRGNFPPRFSGLQFPNYSSELNVNALELDDSALYLCASRRGQGALEDTQYFGPGTRLTVL.

The chain employs TRBV13 and TRBJ1-1; D is unclear. V dropped 1 base and J dropped 1 base, with 7 bases sitting between them. The V gene's germline CDR1 is PRHDT and CDR2 FYEKMQ (reference sequence). The CDR3 extends over 14 amino acids. The CDR3 DNA reads as TGTGCCAGCAGCTTAGTTGGCGAGAACACTGAAGCTTTCTTT. It codes for CASSLVGENTEAFF. Using reference TRBV13 and TRBJ1-1 for the parts outside the CDR3, the full variable domain is AAGVIQSPRHLIKEKRETATLKCYPIPRHDTVYWYQQGPGQDPQFLISFYEKMQSDKGSIPDRFSAQQFSDYHSELNMSSLELGDSALYFCASSLVGENTEAFFGQGTRLTVV.

J is TRBJ1-1 and V is TRBV10-2; 9 positions agree with TRBD1. Looked up from germline, CDR1 is WSHSY and CDR2 is SAAADI. The CDR3 sequence is 16 residues long. The V segment lost 3 bases and the J segment 1 base; nucleotides outside the gene matches: 6. This chain's CDR3 is CASSERGTGTNTEAFF. The CDR3 nucleotides read TGCGCCAGCAGTGAACGGGGGACAGGGACGAACACTGAAGCTTTCTTT.

The chain employs TRBV9 and TRBJ2-7; 7 bases are a match to TRBD1. The ends lost 0 bases at V and 3 bases at J; junction bases unmatched: 0. Per germline, CDR1 SGDLS and CDR2 YYNGEE. The CDR3 runs 13 residues. The DNA of the CDR3 is TGTGCCAGCAGCGTAGGGGACAGCTACGAGCAGTACTTC. It yields the protein CASSVGDSYEQYF.

The CDR3 DNA reads TGTGCCAGCATCAGGGGGGGGTTAACTTACAATGAGCAGTTCTTC. Translation: CASIRGGLTYNEQFF. V usage is TRBV28 and J usage is TRBJ2-1, with D perhaps TRBD1 or TRBD2 (7 bases each). The CDR3 covers 15 residues. Per the germline V gene, CDR1 is MDHEN and CDR2 is SYDVKM. V shed 7 bases and J shed 4 bases, with 17 bases lying between them.

V gene TRBV7-9 combines with J gene TRBJ2-2; 11 bases line up with TRBD2. CDR3 size: 16 residues. With V trimmed by 2 bases and J by 4 bases, 3 bases remained unmatched. CDR1 SEHNR and CDR2 FQNEAQ come from the germline V gene (reference sequence). In DNA, the CDR3 is TGTGCCAGCAGCTTACCTAGCGGGGGGCCCACCGGGGAGCTGTTTTTT. Its translation: CASSLPSGGPTGELFF.

The rearrangement uses TRBV13 and TRBJ2-5, with 8 bases fitting TRBD1. The ends lost 9 bases at V and 7 bases at J; junction bases unmatched: 7. Germline V gene data show CDR1 as PRHDT and CDR2 as FYEKMQ (reference sequence). CDR3 size: 12 residues. CDR3 DNA sequence: TGTGCCAGAAAGGGACAGGAGGGGACCCAGTACTTC. This gives the protein CARKGQEGTQYF.

CDR3 residues: CASSQGTGGGYGYTF. In DNA form, the CDR3 reads TGCGCCAGCAGCCAAGGGACAGGGGGCGGGTATGGCTACACCTTC. The gene calls are TRBV4-3 and TRBJ1-2; 11 bases agree with TRBD1. This CDR3 is built from 15 residues. Germline V gene lookup returns CDR1 LGHNA and CDR2 YSLEER. The trim removed 1 base at V and 5 bases at J, leaving 3 bases unmatched.

The chain carries TRBV5-1 and TRBJ2-1, with 10 bases identical to TRBD1. Germline lookup yields CDR1 SGHRS and CDR2 YFSETQ. The CDR3 is 15 amino acids. Losses at the gene ends were 2 bases for V and 9 bases for J; bases not matched to a gene: 8. CDR3 region: CASSLGTGVGSEQFF. In DNA, the CDR3 is TGCGCCAGCAGCTTAGGGACAGGGGTTGGGAGTGAGCAGTTCTTC.

The gene calls are TRBV11-2 and TRBJ1-3, with D unclear. V gave up 9 bases and J gave up 0 bases, with 12 bases separating them. This CDR3 region has 14 residues. Looked up from germline, CDR1 is SGHAT and CDR2 is FQNNGV. The CDR3 loop is CASTQPRSGNTIYF. The CDR3 nucleotides are TGTGCCAGTACTCAACCGCGCTCTGGAAACACCATATATTTT.